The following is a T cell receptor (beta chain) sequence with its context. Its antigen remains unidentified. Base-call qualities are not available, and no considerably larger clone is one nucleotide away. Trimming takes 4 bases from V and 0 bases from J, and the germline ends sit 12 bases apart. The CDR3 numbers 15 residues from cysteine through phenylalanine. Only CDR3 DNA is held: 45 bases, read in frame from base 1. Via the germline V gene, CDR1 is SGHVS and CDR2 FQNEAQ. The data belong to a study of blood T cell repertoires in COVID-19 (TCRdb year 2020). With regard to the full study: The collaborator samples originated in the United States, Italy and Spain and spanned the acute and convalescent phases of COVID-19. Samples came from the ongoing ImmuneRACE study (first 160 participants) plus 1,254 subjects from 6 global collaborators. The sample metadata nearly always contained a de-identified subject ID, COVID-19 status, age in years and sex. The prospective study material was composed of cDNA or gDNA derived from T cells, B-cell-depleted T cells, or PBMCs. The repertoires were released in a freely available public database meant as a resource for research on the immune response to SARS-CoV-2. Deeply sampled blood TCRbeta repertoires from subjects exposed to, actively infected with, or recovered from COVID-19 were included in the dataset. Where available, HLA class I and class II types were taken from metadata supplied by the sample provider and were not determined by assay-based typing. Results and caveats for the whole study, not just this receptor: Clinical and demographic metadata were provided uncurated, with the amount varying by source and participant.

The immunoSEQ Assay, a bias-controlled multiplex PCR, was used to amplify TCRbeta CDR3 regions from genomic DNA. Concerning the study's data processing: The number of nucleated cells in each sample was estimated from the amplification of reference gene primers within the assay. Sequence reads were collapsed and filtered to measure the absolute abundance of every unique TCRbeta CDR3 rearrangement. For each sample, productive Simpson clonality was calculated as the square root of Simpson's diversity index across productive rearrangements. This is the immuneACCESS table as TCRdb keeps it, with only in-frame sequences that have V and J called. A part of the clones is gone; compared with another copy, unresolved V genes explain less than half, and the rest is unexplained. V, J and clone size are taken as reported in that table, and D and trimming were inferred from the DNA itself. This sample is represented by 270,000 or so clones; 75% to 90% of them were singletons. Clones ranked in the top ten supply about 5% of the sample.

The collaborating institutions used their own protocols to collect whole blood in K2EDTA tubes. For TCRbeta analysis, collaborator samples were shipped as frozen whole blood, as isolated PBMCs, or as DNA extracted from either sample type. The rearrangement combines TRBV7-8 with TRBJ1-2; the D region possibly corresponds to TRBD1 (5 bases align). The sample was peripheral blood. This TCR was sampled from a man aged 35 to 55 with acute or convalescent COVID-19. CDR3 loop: CASSSADRANYGYTF. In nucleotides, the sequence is TGTGCCAGCAGCTCCGCCGACAGAGCTAACTATGGCTACACCTTC.